One sample yielded the 24 T cell receptor beta chains listed below, sequenced in a study of radiotherapy plus CTLA-4 blockade in lung cancer. Clones were read by immunoSEQ multiplex PCR, and TCRdb kept only the in-frame ones, dropping some. This sample has 55,000 to 65,000 clones; approximately 79% occur once, and the top ten carry around 2.8%. This sample comprised peripheral blood, obtained from a patient treated with radiotherapy plus ipilimumab. These receptors were taken from a human donor with non-small cell lung cancer who had a complete response to radiotherapy plus ipilimumab.

This chain connects TRBV6-5 to TRBJ1-2; D is uncertain. CDR3 length: 13 residues. Trimming took 6 bases from V and 7 from J, leaving 15 bases between them. CDR1 is MNHEY, CDR2 SVGAGI, per germline. For the CDR3, the DNA is TGTGCCAGCAGCCCCCTGGAGGGTTCTGGCTACACCTTC. Protein: CASSPLEGSGYTF.

This clone turned up a few times. This sequence joins TRBV7-3 and TRBJ1-1, with TRBD1 as a possible D gene (6 bases). The ends were cut back, 3 bases at V and 8 bases at J, with 10 bases in the middle. The CDR3 is made up of 12 amino acids. CDR1 SGHTA and CDR2 FQGTGA come from the germline V gene. DNA for the CDR3: TGTGCCAGCAGCTTCGGGGGGCGCGAAGCTTTCTTT. It codes for CASSFGGREAFF.

This clone has a single count. The gene calls are TRBV5-1 and TRBJ2-3; TRBD2 agrees at 9 bases. CDR3 size: 13 residues. V lost 8 bases, J lost 0 bases, and 1 base stayed unmatched. Germline values: CDR1 SGHRS, CDR2 YFSETQ. The CDR3 DNA follows: TGCGCCAGTAGCGGGAGTAGCACAGATACGCAGTATTTT. Translation gives CASSGSSTDTQYF.

The V gene is TRBV9, the J gene TRBJ2-3; TRBD1 matches 8 bases. Trimming took 1 base from V and 1 from J; bases not matched to a gene: 5. This CDR3 has 16 amino acids. Germline V gene data show CDR1 as SGDLS and CDR2 as YYNGEE. CDR3 loop: CASSVSQGARTDTQYF. In DNA, the CDR3 is TGTGCCAGCAGCGTAAGTCAGGGGGCGCGCACAGATACGCAGTATTTT.

The chain couples TRBV6-5 to TRBJ2-3; the D gene is possibly TRBD2 (6 bases). Germline V gene lookup returns CDR1 MNHEY and CDR2 SVGAGI. The CDR3 is 14 residues long. Trimming removed 7 bases at V and 8 bases at J, with 19 bases between. CDR3 protein: CASTQGAPAGTQYF. The CDR3 DNA follows: TGTGCCAGCACCCAAGGGGCCCCAGCGGGTACGCAGTATTTT.

V usage is TRBV9 and J usage is TRBJ2-7, with TRBD2 matching over 10 bases. CDR1 is SGDLS and CDR2 is YYNGEE in the germline V gene. The CDR3 runs 14 residues. V was clipped by 1 base and J by 2 bases; unmatched bases: 0. The CDR3 loop reads CASSVSGRAYEQYF. The CDR3 region has the DNA TGTGCCAGCAGCGTAAGCGGGAGGGCCTACGAGCAGTACTTC.

V is TRBV15 and J is TRBJ2-3; 8 positions agree with TRBD1. CDR3 length equals 15 residues. Germline trimming cut 1 base from V and 2 bases from J; bases unmatched to any gene: 2. Germline V lookup: CDR1 LNHNV, CDR2 YYDKDF (reference sequence). Written as DNA, the CDR3 is TGTGCCACCAGCAGAGGACAGGGGATCACAGATACGCAGTATTTT. Its protein is CATSRGQGITDTQYF.

The V and J genes are TRBV28 and TRBJ2-3; 8 nucleotides align to TRBD2. V shed 8 bases, J shed 0 bases, and the junction held 13 bases outside the gene matches. There are 17 residues in the CDR3. Germline CDR1 is MDHEN and CDR2 is SYDVKM. The DNA for the CDR3 is TGTGCCAGCGAGCCGGGGGGGCTAGCGGCTAGCACAGATACGCAGTATTTT. The encoded protein is CASEPGGLAASTDTQYF.

For the CDR3, the DNA is TGTGCCAGCAGTTCAACGGGACAGCATACCTACGAGCAGTACTTC. As protein: CASSSTGQHTYEQYF. The genes are TRBV27 and TRBJ2-7; 7 bases fit TRBD1. This CDR3 is 15 amino acids long. V lost 4 bases to trimming and J lost 2 bases; unmatched junction nucleotides: 8. CDR1 is MNHEY, CDR2 SMNVEV, per germline (reference sequence).

To note about this clone: Other DNA sequences in the sample encode the same CDR3. The V and J genes are TRBV18 and TRBJ2-7; 7 bases are a match to TRBD2. There are 13 residues in the CDR3. CDR1 and CDR2 from the germline V gene are KGHSH and LQKENI. The trim removed 9 bases at V and 2 bases at J, leaving 7 bases unmatched. DNA of the CDR3: TGTGCCAGTGGGGGGGGACTCGCCTACGAGCAGTACTTC. This codes for CASGGGLAYEQYF.

The chain couples TRBV9 to TRBJ2-5, with no clear D. The DNA end is more similar to TRBJ2-7, so the J call may be wrong. This CDR3 is built from 12 residues. Per germline, CDR1 SGDLS and CDR2 YYNGEE. The DNA for the CDR3 is TGTGCCAGCAGCGCATCCATGGGCGAGCAGTACTTC. As protein: CASSASMGEQYF.

The V gene is TRBV6-5, the J gene TRBJ1-1, with TRBD1 identical over 7 bases. J lost 6 bases, V lost 0 bases, and 7 bases had no gene match. This CDR3 comprises 15 residues. The V gene's germline CDR1 is MNHEY and CDR2 SVGAGI. The CDR3: CASSYSNSGTAEAFF. DNA for the CDR3: TGTGCCAGCAGTTACTCGAATTCGGGGACAGCTGAAGCTTTCTTT.

This chain uses TRBV21-1 with TRBJ1-2. TRBV21-1 is a known pseudogene. The CDR3 spans 14 residues. The CDR3 here is CASTPRERNYGYTF. CDR3 in DNA: TGTGCCAGCACCCCCCGGGAGAGGAACTATGGCTACACCTTC.

The CDR3: CASSPSFPDTQYF. The DNA for the CDR3 is TGTGCCAGCTCACCGAGTTTCCCAGATACGCAGTATTTT. The chain couples TRBV18 to TRBJ2-3; D remains ambiguous. This CDR3 comprises 13 residues. CDR1 and CDR2 from the germline V gene are KGHSH and LQKENI. V was shortened by 3 bases and J by 4 bases, with 8 bases between the two germline ends.

This clone has just a few counts. This chain joins TRBV7-9 and TRBJ1-6; 8 bases match TRBD1. J was trimmed by 10 bases and V by 4 bases; bases with no gene match: 9. Germline V lookup: CDR1 SEHNR, CDR2 FQNEAQ (reference sequence). CDR3 size: 15 residues. The CDR3, as DNA: TGTGCCAGCAGCTCCGGACAGGGCGCAGAGTCACCCCTCCACTTT. This translates into CASSSGQGAESPLHF.

The gene calls are TRBV19 and TRBJ2-5; 7 bases line up with TRBD1. The CDR3 is made up of 16 amino acids. The junction had 11 bases not matched to a gene; V was cut back by 1 base and J by 6 bases. Germline V lookup: CDR1 LNHDA, CDR2 SQIVND (reference sequence). This CDR3 reads CASSIAPTGAGKTQYF. The CDR3 DNA sequence: TGTGCCAGTAGTATAGCCCCCACAGGGGCTGGGAAGACCCAGTACTTC.

V gene TRBV18 combines with J gene TRBJ1-2, with 10 bases fitting TRBD1. Germline V gives CDR1 KGHSH, CDR2 LQKENI. The length of the CDR3 is 13 residues. Unmatched junction bases numbered 0, after V lost 3 bases and J lost 5 bases. The CDR3 DNA is TGTGCCAGCTCACCGGGACAGGGGTATGGCTACACCTTC. This codes for CASSPGQGYGYTF.

This clone was detected many times. The chain uses TRBV19 and TRBJ1-4, with TRBD1 matching over 9 bases. CDR3 length equals 15 residues. V shed 5 bases and J 6 bases; nucleotides not matched to a gene: 7. Germline V gene lookup returns CDR1 LNHDA and CDR2 SQIVND (reference sequence). The CDR3 loop is CASSSSGTGYEKLFF. CDR3 sequence (DNA): TGTGCCAGTAGTTCCTCCGGGACAGGGTATGAAAAACTGTTTTTT.

V gene TRBV6-1 combines with J gene TRBJ2-2, with TRBD2 matching over 10 bases. The CDR3 sequence is 19 residues long. V lost 2 bases to trimming and J lost 7 bases; unmatched junction nucleotides: 16. Per the germline V gene, CDR1 is MNHNS and CDR2 is SASEGT. The chain's CDR3 is CASSEPHRSGGPLDGELFF. The CDR3 DNA follows: TGTGCCAGCAGTGAACCTCACCGTAGCGGGGGGCCCCTCGACGGGGAGCTGTTTTTT.

This clone appeared once. This chain links TRBV2 with TRBJ2-7; 7 bases fit TRBD1. This CDR3 has 14 residues. The V and J ends lost 5 bases and 2 bases, in that order; junction bases with no gene match: 6. Looked up from germline, CDR1 is SNHLY and CDR2 is FYNNEI. In DNA form, the CDR3 reads TGTGCCAGCAGTTCCCAGACAGGGCCCTACGAGCAGTACTTC. Residues: CASSSQTGPYEQYF.

The CDR3 protein is CASSQAGVLGGGGYTF. CDR3 coding DNA: TGCGCCAGCAGCCAGGCCGGGGTCCTCGGAGGAGGAGGCTACACCTTC. The chain couples TRBV4-3 to TRBJ1-2; D gene unclear. The CDR3 has 16 residues. Germline-derived CDR1 and CDR2 are LGHNA and YSLEER. V dropped 3 bases and J dropped 8 bases, with 22 bases sitting between them.

The V and J genes are TRBV6-6 and TRBJ1-2; TRBD1 agrees at 7 bases. The germline V gene has CDR1 MNHNY and CDR2 SVGAGI (reference sequence). CDR3 size: 14 residues. V shed 7 bases and J 4 bases; nucleotides not matched to a gene: 9. This CDR3 is CASIGTGTAYGYTF. In DNA, the CDR3 is TGTGCCAGCATAGGAACCGGGACAGCCTATGGCTACACCTTC.

The chain carries TRBV11-2 and TRBJ1-3; unclear D gene. The CDR3 contains 13 residues. Per the germline V gene, CDR1 is SGHAT and CDR2 is FQNNGV. V shed 4 bases and J shed 4 bases, with 8 bases lying between them. The CDR3 sequence is CASSSWAGNTIYF. DNA of the CDR3: TGTGCCAGCAGCTCGTGGGCGGGAAACACCATATATTTT.

This clone has only one observation. The V gene is TRBV7-2, the J gene TRBJ2-7; 8 nucleotides match TRBD2. CDR3 length: 12 residues. Germline trimming cut 5 bases from V and 7 bases from J; bases unmatched to any gene: 4. CDR1 is SGHTA, CDR2 FQGNSA, per germline. CDR3 DNA: TGTGCCAGCAGCCGGGGGGGGCTTGAGCAGTACTTC. Protein: CASSRGGLEQYF.